The 20 T cell receptor beta chains below come from one sample, sequenced in a study of beta chain features in type 1 diabetes (dated by TCRdb to between 2017 and 2018). Study-wide findings and limitations: Type 1 diabetes patients showed a moderate but significant shortening of TCRB CDR3 length in all four CD4+ subsets.

Libraries came from the immunoSEQ multiplex PCR assay. The entire isolated RNA was reverse transcribed using the High Capacity cDNA Reverse Transcription Kit, and thus expressed TCRB transcripts were sequenced. The source is immuneACCESS, and TCRdb retained only in-frame sequences with V and J called. Part of the clones is not carried over; for the studies checked, unresolved V genes explain less than half of this, and the remainder is unexplained. Present in this sample are 500,000 to 650,000 clones, roughly an eighth of which were seen just once. Of the sample, over 0.1% is held by the ten largest clones. No antigens are known for them. The sequenced material came from naive CD4+ T cells from blood. The label giving this sample's cell subset or site can be read as: true naive CD4+ T cells. The receptors shown here come from a man aged 30 to 39 with type 1 diabetes.

The chain recombines TRBV6-6 with TRBJ2-3, with 11 bases fitting TRBD2. The CDR3 has 15 residues. V dropped 7 bases and J dropped 7; count of bases not matched to a gene: 10. Germline lookup yields CDR1 MNHNY and CDR2 SVGAGI (reference sequence). CDR3 region: CASTVTGTSGNTQYF. The CDR3 nucleotides read TGTGCCAGCACCGTTACAGGGACTAGCGGTAATACGCAGTATTTT.

This clone was seen a handful of times. The rearrangement links TRBV4-2 to TRBJ1-2; unclear D gene. The CDR3 sequence is 17 residues long. Germline CDR1 and CDR2: LGHNA and YNFKEQ. Trimming stripped 4 bases from V and 5 bases from J, with 23 bases between. CDR3 loop: CASSPYMIGGPQYGYTF. CDR3 nucleotide sequence: TGTGCCAGCAGCCCCTATATGATAGGCGGACCACAATATGGCTACACCTTC.

The chain employs TRBV15 and TRBJ2-3, with 8 bases fitting TRBD1. Germline CDR1 LNHNV, CDR2 YYDKDF (reference sequence). This CDR3 has 13 residues. The V segment lost 8 bases and the J segment 7 bases; nucleotides outside the gene matches: 8. CDR3 amino acids: CATLLQGGNTQYF. CDR3 bases: TGTGCCACCCTCTTACAGGGGGGAAATACGCAGTATTTT. Complete variable domain (other parts from reference TRBV15 and TRBJ2-3): DAMVIQNPRYQVTQFGKPVTLSCSQTLNHNVMYWYQQKSSQAPKLLFHYYDKDFNNEADTPDNFQSRRPNTSFCFLDIRSPGLGDTAMYLCATLLQGGNTQYFGPGTRLTVL.

This clone has only a few counts. V usage is TRBV27 and J usage is TRBJ2-1; 10 bases agree with TRBD2. Germline CDR1 and CDR2: MNHEY and SMNVEV (reference sequence). CDR3 length: 16 amino acids. V shed 5 bases, J shed 5 bases, and the junction held 9 bases outside the gene matches. Here the CDR3 DNA reads TGTGCCAGCAGTCGACAGCTAGCGGGGGTTAACAATGAGCAGTTCTTC. Protein sequence: CASSRQLAGVNNEQFF.

The V call is TRBV30, the J call TRBJ1-4; D is uncertain. CDR1 is GTSNPN, CDR2 SVGIG, per germline (reference sequence). The V gene lost 2 bases and the J gene lost 5 bases, with 15 bases spanning the gap. The CDR3 has 15 residues. CDR3 region: CAWSSPASGNEKLFF. In DNA, the CDR3 is TGTGCCTGGAGTTCGCCGGCATCAGGAAATGAAAAACTGTTTTTT.

In this sample, this clone turned up a few times. The chain recombines TRBV19 with TRBJ2-1; 11 bases are a match to TRBD2. Trimming at V came to 6 bases and at J to 8 bases, leaving 3 bases not matched to a gene. Germline V CDR1 and CDR2: LNHDA, SQIVND (reference sequence). CDR3 length: 13 residues. CDR3 in amino acids: CASREGLADEQFF. The CDR3 bases are TGTGCCAGTAGAGAGGGACTAGCGGATGAGCAGTTCTTC.

This clone was seen more than once but under ten times. J is TRBJ1-2 and V is TRBV7-2, with TRBD1 matching over 7 bases. This CDR3 has 15 amino acids. Germline trimming cut 4 bases from V and 8 bases from J; bases unmatched to any gene: 13. CDR1 SGHTA and CDR2 FQGNSA come from the germline V gene. CDR3 DNA sequence: TGTGCCAGCAGCTCCGGGACAGCGACAATTTTAGGCTACACCTTC. Its translation is CASSSGTATILGYTF.

This clone was seen only a few times. This same CDR3 is encoded by further DNA sequences in the sample. V and J are TRBV29-1 and TRBJ2-7; 9 bases line up with TRBD2. V was clipped by 4 bases and J by 4 bases; unmatched bases: 2. There are 12 residues in the CDR3. Per the germline V gene, CDR1 is SQVTM and CDR2 is ANQGSEA. The CDR3 nucleotides are TGCAGCGTTGGCGGGGGGGCTTACGAGCAGTACTTC. Translation gives CSVGGGAYEQYF.

The V call is TRBV19, the J call TRBJ1-1; D is ambiguous. V lost 3 bases to trimming and J lost 1 base, with 6 bases between them. This CDR3 is 13 amino acids long. In germline, CDR1 is LNHDA, CDR2 SQIVND (reference sequence). DNA for the CDR3: TGTGCCAGTAGTATGAGGCAGAACACTGAAGCTTTCTTT. Amino acids: CASSMRQNTEAFF. The variable domain in full, with the rest retrieved from reference TRBV19 and TRBJ1-1, is DGGITQSPKYLFRKEGQNVTLSCEQNLNHDAMYWYRQDPGQGLRLIYYSQIVNDFQKGDIAEGYSVSREKKESFPLTVTSAQKNPTAFYLCASSMRQNTEAFFGQGTRLTVV.

The J gene is TRBJ1-3, the V gene TRBV15; D is possibly TRBD1 (5 bases). Trimming cost V 2 bases and J 4 bases, with 15 bases left between them. Germline values: CDR1 LNHNV, CDR2 YYDKDF (reference sequence). CDR3 length: 16 residues. The CDR3 sequence is CATSRSGALVGNTIYF. The DNA of the CDR3 is TGTGCCACCAGCAGATCTGGGGCGTTGGTCGGAAACACCATATATTTT. The complete variable domain, with remaining parts taken from reference TRBV15 and TRBJ1-3, reads DAMVIQNPRYQVTQFGKPVTLSCSQTLNHNVMYWYQQKSSQAPKLLFHYYDKDFNNEADTPDNFQSRRPNTSFCFLDIRSPGLGDTAMYLCATSRSGALVGNTIYFGEGSWLTVV.

The chain joins TRBV25-1 to TRBJ2-2; D possibly corresponds to TRBD1 (5 bases). V was shortened by 1 base and J by 0 bases, with 9 bases between the two germline ends. The CDR3 is 16 amino acids. In germline, CDR1 is MGHDK, CDR2 SYGVNS. In nucleotides, the CDR3 is TGTGCCAGCAGTGAATTAGGCAGGGCGAACACCGGGGAGCTGTTTTTT. Translated, it gives CASSELGRANTGELFF.

The sample holds a few counts of this clone. The chain recombines TRBV5-5 with TRBJ2-2, with 7 nucleotides matching TRBD1. The CDR3 contains 12 residues. Trimming took 2 bases from V and 15 from J; bases not matched to a gene: 7. The V gene's germline CDR1 is SGHKS and CDR2 YYEKEE (reference sequence). Here the CDR3 reads CASSFEQGTLFF. Here the CDR3 DNA reads TGTGCCAGCAGCTTTGAACAGGGGACGTTGTTTTTT.

This clone has more than one count but fewer than ten. The chain joins TRBV27 to TRBJ2-1, with D possibly matching TRBD1 (7 bases). Trimming took off 2 bases at V and 9 bases at J, with 14 bases between the two ends. CDR3 length equals 14 residues. Looked up from germline, CDR1 is MNHEY and CDR2 is SMNVEV (reference sequence). DNA of the CDR3: TGTGCCAGCAGTTTAGGTAGGCAGGGGGGTGAGCAGTTCTTC. Amino acid sequence: CASSLGRQGGEQFF.

The gene calls are TRBV29-1 and TRBJ1-4; D remains unclear. The germline V gene encodes CDR1 SQVTM and CDR2 ANQGSEA. The length of the CDR3 is 14 residues. The V and J ends lost 2 bases and 6 bases respectively, with 13 bases between them. The CDR3 nucleotides read TGCAGCGTTGAATCGCCAGGTGTGGATGAAAAACTGTTTTTT. Translated: CSVESPGVDEKLFF. Looking up the rest from reference TRBV29-1 and TRBJ1-4 gives the full variable domain: SAVISQKPSRDICQRGTSLTIQCQVDSQVTMMFWYRQQPGQSLTLIATANQGSEATYESGFVIDKFPISRPNLTFSTLTVSNMSPEDSSIYLCSVESPGVDEKLFFGSGTQLSVL.

This clone was seen more than once but under ten times. The chain joins TRBV28 to TRBJ2-7; possible D gene TRBD1, 6 bases. Germline V gene lookup returns CDR1 MDHEN and CDR2 SYDVKM. V was cut by 5 bases and J by 2 bases, with 16 bases left in between. CDR3 length equals 15 residues. The CDR3 region has the DNA TGTGCCAGCAGTGCCGGGACAACTGGGACCTACGAGCAGTACTTC. Translation gives CASSAGTTGTYEQYF.

This clone was counted only a few times. The rearrangement joins TRBV9 to TRBJ1-1, with 11 positions matching TRBD1. CDR1 is SGDLS, CDR2 YYNGEE, per germline. The length of the CDR3 is 15 residues. The J segment lost 4 bases and the V segment lost 0 bases, leaving 2 bases of the junction unmatched. CDR3 region: CASSVGGTGGTEAFF. The CDR3 DNA reads TGTGCCAGCAGCGTAGGAGGGACAGGGGGCACTGAAGCTTTCTTT. Full variable domain (outside the CDR3, taken from reference TRBV9 and TRBJ1-1): DSGVTQTPKHLITATGQRVTLRCSPRSGDLSVYWYQQSLDQGLQFLIQYYNGEERAKGNILERFSAQQFPDLHSELNLSSLELGDSALYFCASSVGGTGGTEAFFGQGTRLTVV.

This chain uses TRBV10-3 with TRBJ2-2, with D tentatively TRBD2 (6 bases). The ends were cut back, 7 bases at V and 6 bases at J, with 18 bases in the middle. Looked up from germline, CDR1 is ENHRY and CDR2 is SYGVKD. CDR3 size: 15 residues. CDR3 nucleotide sequence: TGTGCCATCACCCCGGGGGAAAGTCGTTCCGGGGAGCTGTTTTTT. Translated: CAITPGESRSGELFF.

This clone appeared a few times. This CDR3 is CASRETGNTEAFF. In DNA form, the CDR3 reads TGTGCCAGCAGAGAGACAGGGAACACTGAAGCTTTCTTT. V gene TRBV2 combines with J gene TRBJ1-1; maybe TRBD1 (6 bases). V was clipped by 6 bases and J by 1 base, with 9 bases between them. Germline values: CDR1 SNHLY, CDR2 FYNNEI. This CDR3 contains 13 residues.

The chain is built from TRBV18 and TRBJ2-1, with D tentatively TRBD2 (6 bases). The germline CDR1 and CDR2 sequences are KGHSH and LQKENI. The CDR3 has 15 residues. The ends were cut back, 2 bases at V and 4 bases at J, with 12 bases in the middle. The CDR3 DNA is TGTGCCAGCTCACCATTGGAAGGGACTTACAATGAGCAGTTCTTC. This sequence encodes CASSPLEGTYNEQFF.

This clone showed up just a few times. J is TRBJ2-7 and V is TRBV6-5; tentatively, D is TRBD2 (5 bases). The CDR3 contains 12 residues. V was trimmed by 4 bases and J by 6 bases, leaving 10 bases between them. Germline V gene lookup returns CDR1 MNHEY and CDR2 SVGAGI. The CDR3, as DNA: TGTGCCAGCAGTTTGCAAAGCGGCGAGCAGTACTTC. It is translated as CASSLQSGEQYF.